This T cell receptor beta chain was recorded in a study of Ad26.COV2.S vaccination and SARS-CoV-2 variants. Clones were read by immunoSEQ multiplex PCR, and TCRdb kept only the in-frame ones, dropping some. The table records roughly 420,000 clones, nearly 90% of them present only once. The CDR3 sequence is 15 residues long. The germline V gene encodes CDR1 SGDLS and CDR2 YYNGEE. V was shortened by 3 bases and J by 0 bases, with 10 bases between the two germline ends. Regarding treatment: approximately 18 received Ad26.COV2.S at low or high dose, single or two shots; about five received placebo; per-sample allocation not given. Sampling occurred on day 63 after the first vaccine or placebo injection. Remarks on this clone: Its antigen is undetermined.

Study-wide points: With respect to non-spike TCR breadth, vaccine and placebo recipients were similar. Responses of T cells in total may have been underestimated by the TCR breadth and depth analyses.

The sequencing used peripheral blood, collected in a trial of Ad26.COV2.S vaccine versus placebo. The TCR was taken from a person between 18 and 65 years old who received the Ad26.COV2.S COVID-19 vaccine or a placebo. The chain joins TRBV9 to TRBJ1-5; the D is unclear. The CDR3 bases are TGTGCCAGCAGCGACAGATCCGATAGCAATCAGCCCCAGCATTTT. Translation gives CASSDRSDSNQPQHF.